This T cell receptor beta chain was documented in a study of cytomegalovirus exposure and HLA in healthy donors. This clone showed up just a few times. The PCR contained 60 Vbeta and 13 Jbeta primers. The table came from immunoSEQ multiplex PCR; TCRdb's copy has only in-frame clones and leaves some out. The sample includes tens of thousands of clones, 72% seen only once; the top ten take around 10%. The CDR3 contains 15 residues. The V end was cut by 1 base, the J end by 2 bases, with 12 bases between. The germline V gene has CDR1 LGHNA and CDR2 YNFKEQ. Sample: PBMCs. The clonotype was recovered from a middle-aged woman in good health and CMV-seropositive. V usage is TRBV4-2 and J usage is TRBJ2-7, with D possibly being TRBD1 (6 bases). The CDR3 DNA is TGTGCCAGCAGCCAAGGGTTGCAGGGGACCTACGAGCAGTACTTC. Amino acid sequence: CASSQGLQGTYEQYF.